The 10 T cell receptor beta chains below all came from one sample that was sequenced in a study of spatial heterogeneity in lung cancer. Study-level points and caveats: Tracking of tumor mutation counts was seen in expanded intratumoral alpha and beta TCR counts.

Time point indicated: sample taken at primary tumor resection. Their cognate antigens are unknown. TCRdb itself ran the 5' RACE reads through MiXCR, one entry per CDR3 protein. Here the sample spans around 8,100 distinct CDR3 sequences, under 15% being singletons. The starting material was lung tumor tissue, obtained at surgery. The receptor set was obtained from a male donor with early-stage non-small cell lung cancer.

This clonotype is classed as medium-sized. The library was prepared for alpha chains; this beta chain is a stray read, so its frequency means little. V and J are TRBV28 and TRBJ2-5, with D possibly called TRBD1 or TRBD2 (5 bases each). Trimming removed 2 bases at V and 1 base at J, with 14 bases between. The CDR3 runs to 16 residues. CDR1 and CDR2 (germline): MDHEN, SYDVKM. The CDR3 region is CASSLVGGVGQETQYF. The CDR3, as DNA: TGTGCCAGCAGTTTAGTTGGGGGAGTCGGCCAAGAGACCCAGTACTTC.

This clonotype was recorded at least ten times. With the library built for alpha chains, this beta chain is off target and its frequency is not meaningful. CDR3 in DNA: TGTGCCAGCAGCTTAGTGGAGACAGGCTATGGCTACACCTTC. Protein product: CASSLVETGYGYTF. V is TRBV11-2 and J is TRBJ1-2, with D tentatively TRBD1 (6 bases). CDR3 length equals 14 residues. Germline values: CDR1 SGHAT, CDR2 FQNNGV. V dropped 1 base and J dropped 4 bases, with 10 bases sitting between them.

This clonotype is labeled medium-sized. A library prepared for alpha chains yielded this beta chain as an off-target read; its size is of little meaning. J is TRBJ1-2 and V is TRBV20-1; D perhaps matches TRBD1 (6 bases). The germline V gene encodes CDR1 DFQATT and CDR2 SNEGSKA (reference sequence). Trimming shortened V by 0 bases and J by 3 bases, and 11 bases separated the two germline ends. The CDR3 loop spans 14 amino acids. The CDR3 DNA sequence: TGCAGTGCTAGAGATCACGGGGGGCACTATGGCTACACCTTC. It is translated as CSARDHGGHYGYTF.

This clonotype has ten or more counts. Since it is a stray read in a library aimed at alpha chains, this beta chain has a size that is not meaningful. This rearrangement joins TRBV3-1 to TRBJ2-7; no definite D call. The CDR3 covers 13 residues. Germline V gene data show CDR1 as LGHDT and CDR2 as YNNKEL (reference sequence). V was cut by 4 bases and J by 3 bases, with 10 bases left in between. CDR3 bases: TGTGCCAGCAGCCGTACAGAAATCTACGAGCAGTACTTC. Protein product: CASSRTEIYEQYF.

Comments on this clonotype: Being off target in a library aimed at alpha chains, this beta chain has a size of little meaning. The V call is TRBV27, the J call TRBJ2-7; TRBD1 matches 7 bases. With V trimmed by 6 bases and J by 2 bases, 7 bases remained unmatched. Germline values: CDR1 MNHEY, CDR2 SMNVEV (reference sequence). CDR3 length: 14 residues. The CDR3 loop reads CASRQWDRTYEQYF. The CDR3 bases are TGTGCCAGCAGACAATGGGACAGAACCTACGAGCAGTACTTC.

In its sample, this clonotype is medium-sized. A library prepared for alpha chains yielded this beta chain as an off-target read; its size is of little meaning. The chain joins TRBV9 to TRBJ2-1; D may be TRBD1 (6 bases). The V gene's germline CDR1 is SGDLS and CDR2 YYNGEE. V lost 3 bases, J lost 9 bases, and 13 bases lay in between. The length of the CDR3 is 13 residues. The CDR3, as DNA: TGTGCCAGCAGCGCTACAGGGATGGGTGAGCAGTTCTTC. Translation: CASSATGMGEQFF.

This clonotype was observed many times. Little can be read into the size of this beta chain, an off-target read in a library designed for alpha chains. The rearrangement uses TRBV20-1 and TRBJ1-5, with unresolved D. The CDR3 contains 13 residues. The V gene's germline CDR1 is DFQATT and CDR2 SNEGSKA (reference sequence). The germline V and J ends were trimmed by 2 bases and 1 base, with 6 bases remaining between them. This CDR3 reads CSARLGSNQPQHF. The CDR3, as DNA: TGCAGTGCTAGATTGGGGAGCAATCAGCCCCAGCATTTT.

Notes on this clonotype: Being off target in a library aimed at alpha chains, this beta chain has a size of little meaning. The rearrangement joins TRBV2 to TRBJ2-6; D unresolved. The CDR3 totals 14 residues. The V end was cut by 7 bases, the J end by 9 bases, with 16 bases between. Looked up from germline, CDR1 is SNHLY and CDR2 is FYNNEI. The CDR3 bases are TGTGCCAGCATGAGACCAGCCGGTGACAACGTCCTGACTTTC. Amino acid sequence: CASMRPAGDNVLTF.

Comments on this clonotype: The size of this beta chain means little, since it is a stray read in a library made for alpha chains. The CDR3 bases are TGCGCCAGCAGCTTGGGTGCCCTGAGCTCCTACAATGAGCAGTTCTTC. It yields the protein CASSLGALSSYNEQFF. The V call is TRBV5-1, the J call TRBJ2-1, with D hard to call. V gave up 0 bases and J gave up 0 bases, with 10 bases separating them. CDR3 length: 16 residues. CDR1 SGHRS and CDR2 YFSETQ come from the germline V gene.

There are many counts of this clonotype. Little can be read into the size of this beta chain, an off-target read in a library designed for alpha chains. V usage is TRBV12-3 or TRBV12-4 and J usage is TRBJ1-2, with D perhaps matching TRBD1 (6 bases). CDR3 size: 14 residues. Trimming pared 6 bases from V and 4 bases from J, leaving 15 bases between. CDR3 coding DNA: TGTGCCAGCAGGGGAGGGGGGAGACTCTATGGCTACACCTTC. Amino acid sequence: CASRGGGRLYGYTF.